The text below deals with one T cell receptor (beta chain). 60 Vbeta and 13 Jbeta primers were used in PCR. Clones were sequenced by immunoSEQ multiplex PCR, and TCRdb holds only the in-frame ones, with some missing. The sample yields about 110,000 clones, around 80% seen once. This record comes from a study of cytomegalovirus exposure and HLA in healthy donors. In germline, CDR1 is GTSNPN, CDR2 SVGIG (reference sequence). The CDR3 sequence is 13 residues long. The chain joins TRBV30 to TRBJ2-5; 14 bases are shared with TRBD2. The J call may be faulty, since TRBJ2-7 better matches the DNA end. Input material: PBMCs. The receptor's source is a man aged 25-45 years in good health and CMV-seropositive. CDR3: CAGKGLAGDEQYF. The DNA of the CDR3 is TGTGCCGGTAAGGGACTAGCGGGGGACGAGCAGTACTTC.